One sample yielded the 27 T cell receptor beta chains listed below, sequenced in a study of cytomegalovirus exposure and HLA in healthy donors. The PCR employed 60 Vbeta primers together with 13 Jbeta primers. The assay was immunoSEQ multiplex PCR, and TCRdb's table has in-frame clones only and misses some. The sample lists 150,000 to 200,000 clones, 80% to 85% seen once, with around 0.99% in the top ten. The sample consisted of PBMCs. All receptors derive from a woman aged 40 to 50 in good health and CMV-seronegative.

The rearrangement links TRBV9 to TRBJ2-2; 9 bases are shared with TRBD1. V was pared by 0 bases and J by 3 bases, with 9 bases of the junction left unmatched. Germline V gene lookup returns CDR1 SGDLS and CDR2 YYNGEE. This CDR3 is built from 18 residues. This chain's CDR3 is CASSVGLLGTGHTGELFF. Written as DNA, the CDR3 is TGTGCCAGCAGCGTAGGTCTTCTAGGGACAGGGCACACCGGGGAGCTGTTTTTT.

The V call is TRBV11-3, the J call TRBJ1-3, with no clear D. CDR1 SGHNT and CDR2 YENEEA come from the germline V gene. Between the trimmed V and J ends, which lost 5 bases and 4 bases, there was a span of 18 bases. CDR3 length: 16 residues. The CDR3 DNA is TGTGCCAGCAGCCGCGGTCCCATCCTCGCAGGAAACACCATATATTTT. Protein sequence: CASSRGPILAGNTIYF.

This chain connects TRBV19 to TRBJ2-6, with TRBD1 as a possible D gene (6 bases). The CDR3 is 15 amino acids. With 7 bases removed from V and 0 bases from J, the gap between germline ends came to 10 bases. CDR1 and CDR2 (germline): LNHDA, SQIVND (reference sequence). In DNA, the CDR3 is TGTGCCAGTATCCCAGGGGCCTCTGGGGCCAACGTCCTGACTTTC. Protein product: CASIPGASGANVLTF.

This chain uses TRBV4-1 with TRBJ2-1; D might be TRBD2 (6 bases). V lost 5 bases and J lost 5, with 22 bases in between. The CDR3 has 17 residues. Germline V gene sequence: CDR1 MGHRA, CDR2 YSYEKL. The chain's CDR3 is CASSLTLGGAPDNEQFF. CDR3 DNA sequence: TGCGCCAGCAGCTTAACCCTCGGCGGGGCCCCTGACAATGAGCAGTTCTTC.

The rearrangement joins TRBV9 to TRBJ2-1; possibly TRBD2 for D (7 bases). Trimming pared 3 bases from V and 0 bases from J, leaving 13 bases between. In germline, CDR1 is SGDLS, CDR2 YYNGEE. The CDR3 is 16 residues long. In DNA form, the CDR3 reads TGTGCCAGCAGCGGTCGGGGGGCTCTCTCCTACAATGAGCAGTTCTTC. Translating gives CASSGRGALSYNEQFF.

V gene TRBV5-4 combines with J gene TRBJ2-3, with 14 nucleotides matching TRBD2. This CDR3 comprises 16 residues. Trimming at V came to 3 bases and at J to 1 base, leaving 1 base not matched to a gene. CDR1 and CDR2 (germline): SGHNT, YYREEE (reference sequence). CDR3 residues: CASSSGLAGGTDTQYF. The CDR3, as DNA: TGTGCCAGCAGCTCGGGACTAGCGGGAGGCACAGATACGCAGTATTTT.

The CDR3, as DNA: TGTGCCAGCAGTGATAGTCGGTTGGGGGGGCCCTCCTACAATGAGCAGTTCTTC. This translates into CASSDSRLGGPSYNEQFF. The chain is built from TRBV2 and TRBJ2-1; tentative D call: TRBD2 (7 bases). In germline, CDR1 is SNHLY, CDR2 FYNNEI. With 3 bases removed from V and 0 bases from J, the gap between germline ends came to 18 bases. This CDR3 spans 18 amino acids.

This chain links TRBV9 with TRBJ2-1; TRBD2 matches 7 bases. Germline V gives CDR1 SGDLS, CDR2 YYNGEE. J gave up 5 bases and V 2 bases, and 4 bases lay outside the gene matches. The length of the CDR3 is 14 residues. The CDR3 sequence: CASSVAGDDNEQFF. In nucleotides, the CDR3 is TGTGCCAGCAGCGTCGCGGGAGATGACAATGAGCAGTTCTTC.

V gene TRBV13 combines with J gene TRBJ2-1; TRBD1 matches 7 bases. Losses at the gene ends were 1 base for V and 8 bases for J; bases not matched to a gene: 8. The germline gives CDR1 PRHDT, CDR2 FYEKMQ (reference sequence). The CDR3 runs to 15 residues. The CDR3 sequence is CASSLAVGQGDEQFF. The CDR3 coding sequence is TGTGCCAGCAGCTTAGCGGTAGGGCAGGGGGATGAGCAGTTCTTC.

The rearrangement uses TRBV5-1 and TRBJ2-5, with 14 bases that match TRBD2. CDR1 is SGHRS, CDR2 YFSETQ, per germline. V was clipped by 0 bases and J by 5 bases; unmatched bases: 9. The CDR3 runs to 18 residues. As DNA, the CDR3 is TGCGCCAGCAGCTTGGGTGGGACTAGCGGGAGTGGCACGGAGACCCAGTACTTC. Translation: CASSLGGTSGSGTETQYF.

The chain uses TRBV27 and TRBJ2-1, with 11 bases that match TRBD2. The CDR3 runs to 15 residues. Germline V gene lookup returns CDR1 MNHEY and CDR2 SMNVEV (reference sequence). Losses at the gene ends were 2 bases for V and 12 bases for J; bases not matched to a gene: 9. In DNA form, the CDR3 reads TGTGCCAGCAGTTTACGGGGACTAGCGGAAAGCGGGCAGTTCTTC. This encodes CASSLRGLAESGQFF.

The chain couples TRBV19 to TRBJ2-2, with 8 positions matching TRBD1. CDR3 length: 14 amino acids. After removal of 5 bases from V and 6 bases from J, the junction contained 5 bases not matched to a gene. Germline V gives CDR1 LNHDA, CDR2 SQIVND (reference sequence). CDR3 nucleotide sequence: TGTGCCAGTAGTCTACCGGACAGGGCCGGGGAGCTGTTTTTT. It is translated as CASSLPDRAGELFF.

The chain carries TRBV7-2 and TRBJ1-4; D is ambiguous. CDR1 and CDR2 from the germline V gene are SGHTA and FQGNSA. CDR3 size: 15 residues. The V end was cut by 0 bases, the J end by 7 bases, with 12 bases between. Written as DNA, the CDR3 is TGTGCCAGCAGCTTAGCCCCGGGTTTTACTGAAAAACTGTTTTTT. This gives the protein CASSLAPGFTEKLFF.

A remark on this clone: Different DNA sequences within this sample yield the same CDR3. The chain combines TRBV5-1 with TRBJ1-2; possibly TRBD1 for D (5 bases). Trimming took 0 bases from V and 6 from J, leaving 15 bases between them. The CDR3 is made up of 15 amino acids. Per the germline V gene, CDR1 is SGHRS and CDR2 is YFSETQ. CDR3 residues: CASSLALASGDGYTF. CDR3 bases: TGCGCCAGCAGCTTGGCGTTGGCCTCGGGGGATGGCTACACCTTC. The entire variable domain, with the rest obtained from reference TRBV5-1 and TRBJ1-2, is as follows: KAGVTQTPRYLIKTRGQQVTLSCSPISGHRSVSWYQQTPGQGLQFLFEYFSETQRNKGNFPGRFSGRQFSNSRSEMNVSTLELGDSALYLCASSLALASGDGYTFGSGTRLTVV.

This chain joins TRBV7-9 and TRBJ2-1; 10 bases agree with TRBD1. CDR1 SEHNR and CDR2 FQNEAQ come from the germline V gene (reference sequence). Losses at the gene ends were 5 bases for V and 0 bases for J; bases not matched to a gene: 4. The CDR3 covers 16 residues. CDR3 DNA: TGTGCCAGCAGCAAGGGACAGGGGAGCTCCTACAATGAGCAGTTCTTC. It is translated as CASSKGQGSSYNEQFF.

This clone was seen a handful of times. V gene TRBV7-3 combines with J gene TRBJ1-6, with 8 bases that match TRBD1. The CDR3 extends over 15 amino acids. Germline V gives CDR1 SGHTA, CDR2 FQGTGA. V shed 5 bases and J 5 bases; nucleotides not matched to a gene: 5. In DNA, the CDR3 is TGTGCCAGCAGCCCCTCAGGGGGCAATAATTCACCCCTCCACTTT. Its translation is CASSPSGGNNSPLHF.

This sequence joins TRBV6-4 and TRBJ2-1, with 7 bases matching TRBD1. Germline V gene lookup returns CDR1 MRHNA and CDR2 SNTAGT. The ends lost 2 bases at V and 7 bases at J; junction bases unmatched: 8. The CDR3 extends over 15 amino acids. Here the CDR3 reads CASSDPPTGENEQFF. The CDR3 coding sequence is TGTGCCAGCAGTGACCCTCCTACAGGGGAGAATGAGCAGTTCTTC.

The chain couples TRBV6-5 to TRBJ1-1; TRBD1 matches 10 bases. Germline V gene data show CDR1 as MNHEY and CDR2 as SVGAGI. With 5 bases clipped from V and 1 base from J, the junction kept 4 bases outside the gene matches. This CDR3 region has 15 residues. CDR3 protein: CASSPGQGENTEAFF. The CDR3 DNA reads TGTGCCAGCAGTCCTGGACAGGGGGAGAACACTGAAGCTTTCTTT.

The CDR3, as DNA: TGTGCCTGGAGTATAGGACAGGGGCATGGCTACACCTTC. It yields the protein CAWSIGQGHGYTF. This chain joins TRBV30 and TRBJ1-2, with TRBD1 matching over 9 bases. The CDR3 has 13 residues. Germline V gene lookup returns CDR1 GTSNPN and CDR2 SVGIG (reference sequence). J gave up 6 bases and V 2 bases, and 4 bases lay outside the gene matches.

In this sample, this clone turned up once. The rearrangement links TRBV27 to TRBJ2-7; TRBD2 aligns across 10 bases. CDR3 length: 13 residues. V was clipped by 8 bases and J by 3 bases; unmatched bases: 4. CDR1 and CDR2 from the germline V gene are MNHEY and SMNVEV (reference sequence). CDR3 sequence (DNA): TGTGCCAGCTGGGCTAGCGGGAGCTACGAGCAGTACGTC. The encoded protein is CASWASGSYEQYV.

This sequence joins TRBV30 and TRBJ1-1, with TRBD1 matching 10 bases. V gave up 0 bases and J gave up 13 bases; unmatched junction bases: 11. The CDR3 is 14 residues long. Looked up from germline, CDR1 is GTSNPN and CDR2 is SVGIG (reference sequence). CDR3 DNA: TGTGCCTGGAGTGTTGGACAGGGGGTTATTCCGGATTTCTTT. Encoded protein: CAWSVGQGVIPDFF. The variable domain in full, completed from reference TRBV30 and TRBJ1-1, reads SQTIHQWPATLVQPVGSPLSLECTVEGTSNPNLYWYRQAAGRGLQLLFYSVGIGQISSEVPQNLSASRPQDRQFILSSKKLLLSDSGFYLCAWSVGQGVIPDFFGQGTRLTVV.

The V gene is TRBV10-1, the J gene TRBJ2-1; D is perhaps TRBD2 (5 bases). Germline lookup yields CDR1 WNHNN and CDR2 SYGVQD (reference sequence). The CDR3 has 12 amino acids. V gave up 6 bases and J gave up 9 bases, with 12 bases separating them. The CDR3 is CASSARGGEQFF. CDR3 nucleotides: TGCGCCAGCAGCGCCCGGGGTGGTGAGCAGTTCTTC.

Turning to this clone: Other DNA sequences in this sample translate to the same CDR3. The chain links TRBV7-6 to TRBJ2-7, with D maybe TRBD2 (5 bases). The CDR3 is 14 amino acids. V was clipped by 1 base and J by 2 bases, with 9 bases between them. Germline assignment: CDR1 SGHVS and CDR2 FNYEAQ. The CDR3 is CASSLGGPTYEQYF. The CDR3 bases are TGTGCCAGCAGCTTAGGCGGGCCAACCTACGAGCAGTACTTC.

The chain is built from TRBV19 and TRBJ1-2, with D possibly TRBD1 on 5 matching bases. The CDR3 sequence is 15 residues long. Per germline, CDR1 LNHDA and CDR2 SQIVND (reference sequence). The V gene lost 3 bases and the J gene lost 3 bases, with 14 bases spanning the gap. This CDR3 reads CASSMQVGGYYGYTF. Here the CDR3 DNA reads TGTGCCAGTAGTATGCAGGTGGGGGGATACTATGGCTACACCTTC.

This clone was seen a handful of times. The chain is built from TRBV11-2 and TRBJ2-5; TRBD2 aligns across 15 bases. The CDR3 runs to 17 residues. The V gene's germline CDR1 is SGHAT and CDR2 FQNNGV. V trimming: 5 bases; J trimming: 0 bases; junction bases outside the gene matches: 4. CDR3 sequence reads: CASSPGTSGGNQETQYF. The CDR3 DNA reads as TGTGCCAGCAGCCCCGGGACTAGCGGGGGGAACCAAGAGACCCAGTACTTC.

The rearrangement uses TRBV6-4 and TRBJ2-1; D remains ambiguous. The germline gives CDR1 MRHNA, CDR2 SNTAGT. This CDR3 is built from 15 residues. With 3 bases removed from V and 0 bases from J, the gap between germline ends came to 9 bases. CDR3 in DNA: TGTGCCAGCAGTGAGCAGATTGCCTCCTACAATGAGCAGTTCTTC. The encoded protein is CASSEQIASYNEQFF.

The rearrangement joins TRBV10-3 to TRBJ2-1, with 7 bases that match TRBD1. The germline V gene encodes CDR1 ENHRY and CDR2 SYGVKD. Germline trimming cut 2 bases from V and 12 bases from J; bases unmatched to any gene: 13. CDR3 size: 15 residues. CDR3 sequence: CAISEDRAGSRGQFF. The CDR3 region has the DNA TGTGCCATCAGTGAGGACAGGGCAGGGTCCAGGGGGCAGTTCTTC.